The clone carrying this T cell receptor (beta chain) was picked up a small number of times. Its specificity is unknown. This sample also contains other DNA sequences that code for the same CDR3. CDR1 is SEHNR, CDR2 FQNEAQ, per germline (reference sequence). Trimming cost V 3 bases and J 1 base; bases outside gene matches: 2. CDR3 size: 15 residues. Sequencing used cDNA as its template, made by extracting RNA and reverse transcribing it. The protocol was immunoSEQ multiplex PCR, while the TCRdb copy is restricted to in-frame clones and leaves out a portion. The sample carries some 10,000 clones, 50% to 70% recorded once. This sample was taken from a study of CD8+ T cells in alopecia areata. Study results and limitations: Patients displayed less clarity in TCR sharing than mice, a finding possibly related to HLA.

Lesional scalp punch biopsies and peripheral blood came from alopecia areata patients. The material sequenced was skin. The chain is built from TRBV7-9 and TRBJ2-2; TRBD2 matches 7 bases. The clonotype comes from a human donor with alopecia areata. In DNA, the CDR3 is TGTGCCAGCAGCTTGACTAGCCTGAACACCGGGGAGCTGTTTTTT. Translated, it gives CASSLTSLNTGELFF.